Listed below are T cell receptor beta chains from one sample, sequenced in a study of beta chain features in type 1 diabetes. Assay used: immunoSEQ multiplex PCR; TCRdb lists only in-frame clones, some missing. The sample records almost 350,000 clones, 15% to 20% being singletons. The sequencing input was naive CD4+ T cells from blood. These TCRs come from a woman aged 18-30 years in good health. Each CDR3 is given with its conserved first and last residue. Fields, in order: clone size, V gene, J gene, D gene, CDR3 DNA, CDR3 protein. D genes are given only for firm matches. Size values are once, few and many counts, or a class for expanded clones, and some rows have none.

.	TRBV19	TRBJ2-6	.	TGTGCCAGTAGTATTGGCTTCTCTGGGGCCAACGTCCTGACTTTC	CASSIGFSGANVLTF
.	TRBV6-5	TRBJ2-7	TRBD1	TGTGCCAGCACAGGGGGCTATCTCGAGCAGTACTTC	CASTGGYLEQYF
.	TRBV10-3	TRBJ2-3	TRBD2	TGTGCCATCAGTGAGGGACTAGCGGGGGGAAACTCCCCAGATACGCAGTATTTT	CAISEGLAGGNSPDTQYF
few	TRBV4-1	TRBJ2-1	TRBD2	TGCGCCAGCAGCCCCTTACTAGCGGGAGTTTCTCTAAATGAGCAGTTCTTC	CASSPLLAGVSLNEQFF
.	TRBV7-7	TRBJ1-5	.	TGTGCTAGTTTTAATCAGCCCCAGCATTTT	CASFNQPQHF
.	TRBV12-5	TRBJ2-5	TRBD2	TGTGCTAGTGGTTTGACCCTTTCTAGCGGCCCCCAAGAGACCCAGTACTTC	CASGLTLSSGPQETQYF
few	TRBV6-1	TRBJ2-2	TRBD2	TGTGCCAGCAGCGATAGCGGGAGGAACACCGGGGAGCTGTTTTTT	CASSDSGRNTGELFF
few	TRBV30	TRBJ2-3	.	TGTGCCTGGAGCAGCGGGTCCTTCACAGATACGCAGTATTTT	CAWSSGSFTDTQYF
few	TRBV20-1	TRBJ1-2	TRBD1	TGCAGTGCCAACAGGGGTCTTGGCTACACCTTC	CSANRGLGYTF
.	TRBV30	TRBJ2-7	TRBD1	TGTGCCTGGAGTGTATGGGCAGGGGGCTCCTACGAGCAGTACTTC	CAWSVWAGGSYEQYF
few	TRBV11-2	TRBJ2-1	.	TGTGCCAGCAGCTCCAGACTATCCGACCACAATGAGCAGTTCTTC	CASSSRLSDHNEQFF
.	TRBV28	TRBJ2-5	TRBD2	TGTGCCAGCAGTAGCGGGGGGAACGAAGAGACCCAGTACTTC	CASSSGGNEETQYF
few	TRBV18	TRBJ2-7	TRBD1	TGTGCCAGCTCACCACCTCGGGACAGGGACGAGCAGTACTTC	CASSPPRDRDEQYF
.	TRBV7-9	TRBJ2-7	TRBD1	TGTGCCAGCAGCTCCGGGACAGGGAAATACGAGCAGTACTTC	CASSSGTGKYEQYF
.	TRBV15	TRBJ1-5	TRBD1	TGTGCCACCAGCAGAACGACAGGGGGCAATCAGCCCCAGCATTTT	CATSRTTGGNQPQHF
.	TRBV9	TRBJ1-3	.	TGTGCCAGCAGCGTAGCCAGTTCTGGAAACACCATATATTTT	CASSVASSGNTIYF
.	TRBV6-5	TRBJ1-2	.	TGTGCCAGCAGCCGAACCCATAAGCCTAACTATGGCTACACCTTC	CASSRTHKPNYGYTF
few	TRBV7-2	TRBJ2-1	.	TGTGCCAGCAGTCGGAGTGGCACCTACAATGAGCAGTTCTTC	CASSRSGTYNEQFF
few	TRBV7-9	TRBJ1-1	TRBD1	TGTGCCAGCAGCTTAGTGACAGGGGTGGAAGCTTTCTTT	CASSLVTGVEAFF
few	TRBV19	TRBJ1-5	TRBD1	TGTGCCAGTAGTATCGAAGGGACAGGCGATTTGCCCCAGCATTTT	CASSIEGTGDLPQHF
.	TRBV5-1	TRBJ2-5	.	TGCGCCAGCAGCTTGGGGGTCGGGGAAGAGACCCAGTACTTC	CASSLGVGEETQYF
few	TRBV25-1	TRBJ2-5	TRBD2	TGTGCCAGCAGTGAGCAGCGGGGTAGGGAGACCCAGTACTTC	CASSEQRGRETQYF
.	TRBV12-5	TRBJ1-1	TRBD1	TGTGCTAGTGGTTTGGTACAGGGGACTGAAGCTTTCTTT	CASGLVQGTEAFF
.	TRBV5-6	TRBJ1-2	TRBD1	TGTGCCAGCAGAGGACAGGGGAGTGGCTACACCTTC	CASRGQGSGYTF
.	TRBV7-9	TRBJ2-1	.	TGTGCCAGCAGCCCTCTCTCCTACAATGAGCAGTTCTTC	CASSPLSYNEQFF
.	TRBV9	TRBJ1-6	.	TGTGCCAGCAGCGTTTCTTGGGCAGAACCAAATTCACCCCTCCACTTT	CASSVSWAEPNSPLHF
.	TRBV25-1	TRBJ2-1	.	TGTGCCAGCAAGATCACTAGTGCCTCCTACAATGATGAGCAGTTCTTC	CASKITSASYNDEQFF
few	TRBV6-1	TRBJ1-2	TRBD1	TGTGCCAGCAGACTCGGACAGGGGACGTATGGCTACACCTTC	CASRLGQGTYGYTF
few	TRBV6-5	TRBJ2-1	TRBD1	TGTGCCAGCAGCCGCACAGGGGATGAGCAGTTCTTC	CASSRTGDEQFF
.	TRBV7-2	TRBJ2-1	TRBD1	TGTGCCAGCAGCCCCGACAGGGGAGGTCAGTTCTTC	CASSPDRGGQFF
.	TRBV11-2	TRBJ2-7	TRBD2	TGTGCCAGCAGCTTTTCCGGGAGGGTCGAGCAGTACTTC	CASSFSGRVEQYF
few	TRBV27	TRBJ2-3	.	TGTGCCAGCAGTTTACGAGGGGGAGATACGCAGTATTTT	CASSLRGGDTQYF
.	TRBV18	TRBJ2-5	TRBD2	TGTGCCAGCTCACCAAAGGGAGCGACTAGCGGGAGTTGGGAGACCCAGTACTTC	CASSPKGATSGSWETQYF
few	TRBV5-1	TRBJ1-1	TRBD1	TGCGCCAGCAGCCCATTGACAGGGACTGAAGCTTTCTTT	CASSPLTGTEAFF
.	TRBV19	TRBJ2-5	TRBD1	TGTGCCAGTAGTATAGGCAGGGGGCAGGTTGGGGAGACCCAGTACTTC	CASSIGRGQVGETQYF
.	TRBV9	TRBJ2-7	.	TGTGCCAGCAGCAGACTAGTGATCCGTTCTGCGCAGTACTTC	CASSRLVIRSAQYF
few	TRBV4-1	TRBJ1-1	TRBD1	TGCGCCAGCAGCCAAGAAGGGGGCAGGCCGACTGAAGCTTTCTTT	CASSQEGGRPTEAFF
few	TRBV14	TRBJ1-4	TRBD1	TGTGCCAGCAGCCAAGGCCTCAGGGGGGAAAAACTGTTTTTT	CASSQGLRGEKLFF
.	TRBV7-4	TRBJ1-6	TRBD1	TGTGCCAGCAGCTTACTTACAGGGGAGCTTAATTCACCCCTCCACTTT	CASSLLTGELNSPLHF
few	TRBV2	TRBJ2-5	.	TGTGCCAGCAGCGCTCAGTGGGAGACCCAGTACTTC	CASSAQWETQYF
.	TRBV15	TRBJ2-7	TRBD1	TGTGCCACAAGCCGGCCGGGACAGGTGACCTACGAGCAGTACTTC	CATSRPGQVTYEQYF
.	TRBV5-4	TRBJ2-3	.	TGTGCCAGCTTGGCCAGCGGTGGAGATACGCAGTATTTT	CASLASGGDTQYF
.	TRBV29-1	TRBJ1-1	.	TGCAGCGTTGTTAGGGCAGGGATGAACACTGAAGCTTTCTTT	CSVVRAGMNTEAFF
.	TRBV7-2	TRBJ2-6	.	TGTGCCAGCAGCTTAGAGGGGTCTGGGGCCAACGTCCTGACTTTC	CASSLEGSGANVLTF
few	TRBV25-1	TRBJ1-4	.	TGTGCCAGCAGTGCTAGGGGTTACGAAAAACTGTTTTTT	CASSARGYEKLFF
few	TRBV30	TRBJ2-7	TRBD1	TGTGCCTGGAGTGTAAAGGGGGCAAGGGAGCAGTACTTC	CAWSVKGAREQYF
.	TRBV2	TRBJ1-1	.	TGTGCCAGCAGTGAAGGTCGGTGGAACACTGAAGCTTTCTTT	CASSEGRWNTEAFF
.	TRBV6-5	TRBJ1-3	.	TGTGCCAGCAGTTACTCGCAGGGTTTTGGAAACACCATATATTTT	CASSYSQGFGNTIYF
.	TRBV18	TRBJ1-6	TRBD1	TGTGCCAGCTCTGACAGGGCCTTTAATTCACCCCTCCACTTT	CASSDRAFNSPLHF
once	TRBV9	TRBJ2-1	TRBD2	TGTGCCAGCAGCGTCGGAGTTGGACTAGCGGTTTACAATGAGCAGTTCTTC	CASSVGVGLAVYNEQFF
.	TRBV30	TRBJ2-2	.	TGTGCCTGGAGCAGGGCCAACACCGGGGAGCTGTTTTTT	CAWSRANTGELFF
.	TRBV18	TRBJ2-5	.	TGTGCCAGCTCACTCCGGGAAACGGAGACCCAGTACTTC	CASSLRETETQYF
few	TRBV5-6	TRBJ1-5	TRBD1	TGTGCCAGCAGCCGAGCCAACCAGGGGGCATATCAGCCCCAGCATTTT	CASSRANQGAYQPQHF
.	TRBV4-1	TRBJ2-7	.	TGCGCCAGCAGCCCGAATTCGGTCTACGAGCAGTACTTC	CASSPNSVYEQYF
.	TRBV5-1	TRBJ1-2	.	TGCGCCAGCAGGTTACACAGGAACTATGGCTACACCTTC	CASRLHRNYGYTF